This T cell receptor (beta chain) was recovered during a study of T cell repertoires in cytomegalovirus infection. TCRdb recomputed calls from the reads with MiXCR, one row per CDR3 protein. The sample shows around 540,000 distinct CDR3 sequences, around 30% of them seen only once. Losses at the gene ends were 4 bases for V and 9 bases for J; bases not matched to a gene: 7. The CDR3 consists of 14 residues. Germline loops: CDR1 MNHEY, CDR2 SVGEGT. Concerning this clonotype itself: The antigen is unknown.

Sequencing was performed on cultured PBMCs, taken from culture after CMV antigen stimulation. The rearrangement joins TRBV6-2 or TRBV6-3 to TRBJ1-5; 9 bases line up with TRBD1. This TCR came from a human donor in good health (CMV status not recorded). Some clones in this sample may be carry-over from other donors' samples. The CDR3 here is CASSSGQGFRPQHF. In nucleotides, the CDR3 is TGTGCCAGCAGTTCGGGACAGGGTTTTAGGCCCCAGCATTTT.